These 8 T cell receptor beta chains originate from one sample sequenced in a study of Ad26.COV2.S vaccination and SARS-CoV-2 variants. Stated treatment: 15 to 20 received Ad26.COV2.S at low or high dose, single or two shots; roughly five received placebo; per-sample allocation not given. Material that was analyzed had been drawn on day 63 after the first vaccine or placebo injection. Sequenced by immunoSEQ multiplex PCR; TCRdb stores in-frame clones only, minus some. Here the sample spans about 400,000 clones, 89% being singletons. The sample consisted of peripheral blood, taken in a trial of Ad26.COV2.S vaccine versus placebo. Source of these receptors: a person between 18 and 65 years old who received the Ad26.COV2.S COVID-19 vaccine or a placebo.

This rearrangement joins TRBV4-2 to TRBJ1-1; TRBD1 is a possible D gene (6 bases). Germline V gives CDR1 LGHNA, CDR2 YNFKEQ. The V gene lost 2 bases and the J gene lost 3 bases, with 19 bases spanning the gap. This CDR3 has 17 residues. Here the CDR3 reads CASSQWVPRGRDTEAFF. Written as DNA, the CDR3 is TGTGCCAGCAGCCAATGGGTCCCGAGGGGGAGGGACACTGAAGCTTTCTTT.

The chain links TRBV28 to TRBJ1-6; D call uncertain. Trimming pared 6 bases from V and 11 bases from J, leaving 20 bases between. CDR1 is MDHEN, CDR2 SYDVKM, per germline. This CDR3 has 15 amino acids. This CDR3 is CASSTGEILYPPLHF. CDR3 in DNA: TGTGCCAGCAGCACCGGGGAGATTCTTTATCCACCCCTCCACTTT. The full variable domain, with the rest looked up from reference TRBV28 and TRBJ1-6, is DVKVTQSSRYLVKRTGEKVFLECVQDMDHENMFWYRQDPGLGLRLIYFSYDVKMKEKGDIPEGYSVSREKKERFSLILESASTNQTSMYLCASSTGEILYPPLHFGNGTRLTVT.

J is TRBJ2-5 and V is TRBV24-1; maybe TRBD1 (6 bases). This CDR3 contains 15 residues. The V end was cut by 1 base, the J end by 3 bases, with 11 bases between. Germline CDR1 KGHDR, CDR2 SFDVKD. In nucleotides, the CDR3 is TGTGCCACCAGTGATTTCAGGTCAGGGGAAGAGACCCAGTACTTC. This codes for CATSDFRSGEETQYF.

J is TRBJ1-2 and V is TRBV3-1 (or the pseudogene TRBV3-2), with D perhaps TRBD1 (5 bases). V dropped 4 bases and J dropped 4 bases, with 10 bases sitting between them. Germline V gene sequence: CDR1 LGHDT, CDR2 YNNKEL (reference sequence). The CDR3 contains 13 residues. The CDR3 region has the DNA TGTGCCAGCAGCCCGGGAGGGGCCTATGGCTACACCTTC. Its translation is CASSPGGAYGYTF.

The chain recombines TRBV5-1 with TRBJ2-2; 14 bases align to TRBD2. The CDR3 is 18 residues long. Germline V gene data show CDR1 as SGHRS and CDR2 as YFSETQ. V gave up 4 bases and J gave up 7 bases; unmatched junction bases: 12. As DNA, the CDR3 is TGCGCCAGCAGCCCCCAGACTAGCGGGAGGGCCCTCTACGGGGAGCTGTTTTTT. Protein: CASSPQTSGRALYGELFF.

The J gene is TRBJ2-7, the V gene TRBV7-8; 9 bases align to TRBD1. Germline trimming cut 4 bases from V and 1 base from J; bases unmatched to any gene: 8. The V gene's germline CDR1 is SGHVS and CDR2 FQNEAQ. The CDR3 length is 16 residues. In DNA form, the CDR3 reads TGTGCCAGCAGCTCCCAGGACAGGGGTGGGTCCTACGAGCAGTACTTC. Translation: CASSSQDRGGSYEQYF.

This chain uses TRBV6-5 with TRBJ2-6; D unresolved. The V end lost 6 bases, the J end lost 3 bases, and 12 bases lay between the germline ends. Germline loops: CDR1 MNHEY, CDR2 SVGAGI. The CDR3 is 15 residues long. In nucleotides, the CDR3 is TGTGCCAGCAGCCCCAGGTCTAGTGGGGCCAACGTCCTGACTTTC. Translated: CASSPRSSGANVLTF.

The V gene is TRBV5-1, the J gene TRBJ1-2, with unresolved D. Trimming removed 5 bases at V and 6 bases at J, with 17 bases between. Germline assignment: CDR1 SGHRS and CDR2 YFSETQ. The CDR3 runs to 14 residues. In DNA form, the CDR3 reads TGCGCCAGCAGTTTACAGCCGACCTCTGATGGCTACACCTTC. This gives the protein CASSLQPTSDGYTF.